This T cell receptor (beta chain) came from a study of T cell responses to AZD1222 COVID-19 vaccine. About this clone: Antigen specificity is unknown.

V lost 4 bases and J lost 6, with 12 bases in between. Looked up from germline, CDR1 is SGHRS and CDR2 is YFSETQ. The CDR3 is made up of 13 amino acids. TCRdb keeps only in-frame clones here, not all; method: immunoSEQ multiplex PCR. The table has approximately 150,000 clones, roughly nine tenths seen once. Broader study findings: The peak T cell response came first, and repertoires were sampled only after it.

The TCR was taken from an adult who received the AZD1222 COVID-19 vaccine. The input for sequencing was peripheral blood, taken 28 days after the second AZD1222 dose. The V and J genes are TRBV5-1 and TRBJ2-3, with D possibly being TRBD2 (6 bases). The CDR3 DNA reads as TGCGCCAGCAGCCCCGGACTACAGGATACGCAGTATTTT. Encoded protein: CASSPGLQDTQYF.